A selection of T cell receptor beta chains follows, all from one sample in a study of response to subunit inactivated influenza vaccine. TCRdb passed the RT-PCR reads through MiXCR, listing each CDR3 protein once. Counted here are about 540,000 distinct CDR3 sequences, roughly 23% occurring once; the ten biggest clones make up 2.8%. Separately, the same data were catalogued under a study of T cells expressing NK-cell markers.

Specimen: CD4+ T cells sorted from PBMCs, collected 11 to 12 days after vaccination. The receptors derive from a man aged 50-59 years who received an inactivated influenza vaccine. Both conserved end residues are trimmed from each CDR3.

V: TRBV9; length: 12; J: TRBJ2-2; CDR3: ASSQRPNTGELF
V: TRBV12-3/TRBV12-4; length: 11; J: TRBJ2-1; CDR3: ASRTREYNEQF
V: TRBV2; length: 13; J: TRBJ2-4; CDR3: ASSLDRGWGNIQY
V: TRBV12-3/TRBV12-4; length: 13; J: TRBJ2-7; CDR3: ASSIEGQVDYEQY
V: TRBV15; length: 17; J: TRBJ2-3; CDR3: ATSRGTSGGSTSTDTQY
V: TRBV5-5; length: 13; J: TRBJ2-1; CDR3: ASRIQGGALNEQF
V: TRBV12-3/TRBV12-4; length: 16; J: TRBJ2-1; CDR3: ASSGRPSTSGNYNEQF
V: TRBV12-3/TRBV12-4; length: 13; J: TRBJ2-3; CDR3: ASTLQRGRGDTQY
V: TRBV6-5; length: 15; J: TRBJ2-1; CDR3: ASSSTTSPSSYNEQF
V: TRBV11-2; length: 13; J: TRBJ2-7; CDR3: ASSVGQGGFYEQY
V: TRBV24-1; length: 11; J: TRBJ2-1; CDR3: ATSDPIGTKQF
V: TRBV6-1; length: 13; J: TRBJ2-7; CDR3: ASSARDREIYEQY
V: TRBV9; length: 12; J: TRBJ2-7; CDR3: ASSPRTFGSEQY
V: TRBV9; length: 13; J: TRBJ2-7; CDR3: ASSVGTISSYEQY
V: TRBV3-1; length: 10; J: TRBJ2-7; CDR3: ASSEGTGQTH
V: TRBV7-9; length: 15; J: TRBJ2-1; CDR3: ASSLFSPVRSYNEQF
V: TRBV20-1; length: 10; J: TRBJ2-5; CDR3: SARPGLQTQY
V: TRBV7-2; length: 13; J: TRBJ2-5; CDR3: ASSELTGGVGTQY
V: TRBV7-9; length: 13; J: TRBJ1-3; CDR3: ASSPPLRSGNTIY
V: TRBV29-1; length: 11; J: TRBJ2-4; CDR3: SVATVAKNIQY
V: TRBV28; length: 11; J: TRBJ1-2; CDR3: ASRQFSLYGYT
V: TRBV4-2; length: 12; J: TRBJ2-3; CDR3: ASSQPINTDTQY
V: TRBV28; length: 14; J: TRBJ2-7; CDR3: ASSSTGTGSSYEQY
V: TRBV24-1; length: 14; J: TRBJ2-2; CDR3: ATSDLRGGGTGELF
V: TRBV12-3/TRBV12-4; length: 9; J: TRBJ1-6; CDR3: ASRETLLLH
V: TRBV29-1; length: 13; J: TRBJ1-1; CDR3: SGGTGSHMNTEAF
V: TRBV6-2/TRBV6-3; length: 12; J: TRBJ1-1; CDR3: ASSYGDYRTEAF
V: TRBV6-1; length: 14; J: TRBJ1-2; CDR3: ATHGQTPSANYGYT
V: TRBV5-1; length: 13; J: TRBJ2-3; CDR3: ASSGTPGPRNTQY
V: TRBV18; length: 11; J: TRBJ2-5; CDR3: ASSPAAVETQY
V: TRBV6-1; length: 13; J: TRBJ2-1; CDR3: ASNLGGGTHNEQF
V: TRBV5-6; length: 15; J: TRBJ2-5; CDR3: ASSHTSGGGAYETQY
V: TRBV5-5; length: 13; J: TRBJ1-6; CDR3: ASSFWRESHSPLH
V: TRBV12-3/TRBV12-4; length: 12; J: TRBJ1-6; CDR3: ASSPRQGSTPLH
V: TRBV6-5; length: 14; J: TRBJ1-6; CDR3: ATLNREKGTSSPLH
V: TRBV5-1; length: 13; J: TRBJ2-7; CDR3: ASSQGQGAVWEQY
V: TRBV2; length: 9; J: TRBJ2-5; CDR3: ASKSLQKTN